This T cell receptor beta chain was identified during a study of metastatic and nonmetastatic thyroid tumors (dated by TCRdb to the early 2020s). Regarding the study in general: Repertoires were compared across peripheral blood and tumor or nodule tissue samples from malignant and benign thyroid patients.

A remark on this clone: Its binding antigen is unknown. It has no much larger one-base neighbor in the sample; base qualities were not kept.

Library preparation was by PCR. Data came from an Illumina HiSeq 4000. High-throughput sequencing was used to profile the CDR3 region of the TCR beta-chain in every patient. Processing in the source paper ran as follows. The researchers built a classifier to tell apart papillary thyroid cancer patients with distant metastasis, based on CDR3 differences among clinicopathological groups. To measure repertoire diversity the researchers used the Shannon index, while the Morisita-Horn index served to gauge how similar the tumor and blood repertoires were. TCRdb ran its own pipeline on the public reads, namely fastp trimming at Q25 and MiXCR clone calling, and kept in-frame beta chains. The V and J calls here are based on TCRdb, not the publication. Counted in this sample were 30,000 to 40,000 clones; 35% to 40% of them appeared once. The leading ten clones occupy 22% of the sample. Inclusive of the bounding cysteine and phenylalanine, the CDR3 is 15 residues long. Only CDR3 DNA is held: 45 bases, read in frame from base 1. CDR1 and CDR2, per the germline V gene (reference sequence), are SGHAT and FQDESV. V has 0 bases trimmed and J has 6 bases trimmed; junction bases matching no gene number 2.

No patient had received any treatment before thyroid surgery. Using T-cell receptor beta sequencing, the study looked back at clinical samples from patients collected from the early 2010s to the late 2010s. The paper's findings and limits, for the study overall: TCR beta diversity was reported as significantly higher in malignant tumors than in benign nodules, in both blood and tumor samples.

The chain is encoded by TRBV11-1 joined to TRBJ2-1; 10 middle bases align to TRBD2. The sequenced sample was tumor tissue. The TCR sequence derives from a female donor with papillary thyroid cancer or a benign thyroid nodule (not recorded which). Some clones in this sample may be carry-over from other donors' samples. The CDR3 loop reads CASSLAASGSNEQFF. The DNA is TGTGCCAGCAGCTTAGCGGCTAGCGGGAGCAATGAGCAGTTCTTC.